Shown below are 27 T cell receptor beta chains from a single sample sequenced in a study of shared clonotypes between healthy human individuals. Using immunoSEQ multiplex PCR, the repertoire was profiled, and TCRdb retains in-frame clones only, with some absent. Of around 120,000 clones in the sample, around 64% were seen once. Sequencing used memory CD8+ T cells sorted from blood. Subset: CD45RO+ cells pooled with CCR7-negative TemRA cells. The origin of the receptors is a woman aged 25 to 39 in good health.

The gene calls are TRBV28 and TRBJ2-1; either TRBD1 or TRBD2 may supply D (6 bases each). Germline V CDR1 and CDR2: MDHEN, SYDVKM. With 3 bases removed from V and 1 base from J, the gap between germline ends came to 13 bases. The CDR3 extends over 16 amino acids. CDR3: CASSFSPGASYNEQFF. The CDR3 region has the DNA TGTGCCAGCAGTTTTTCGCCGGGGGCATCCTACAATGAGCAGTTCTTC.

This clone was seen more than once but under ten times. This chain uses TRBV19 with TRBJ1-2; D gene unclear. The CDR3 totals 15 residues. Germline lookup yields CDR1 LNHDA and CDR2 SQIVND (reference sequence). With 5 bases removed from V and 1 base from J, the gap between germline ends came to 14 bases. CDR3 residues: CASSPHRANNYGYTF. The CDR3 nucleotides read TGTGCCAGTAGTCCCCACCGGGCTAATAACTATGGCTACACCTTC.

The V call is TRBV28, the J call TRBJ2-7; TRBD1 matches at 8 bases. Unmatched junction bases numbered 5, after V lost 3 bases and J lost 7 bases. This CDR3 region has 13 residues. Germline assignment: CDR1 MDHEN and CDR2 SYDVKM. The CDR3, as DNA: TGTGCCAGCAGTTTTTTCAGGGGGCAAGAGCAGTACTTC. It specifies CASSFFRGQEQYF.

The V gene is TRBV19, the J gene TRBJ1-5; tentatively, D is TRBD1 (6 bases). V was pared by 6 bases and J by 5 bases, with 20 bases between. CDR3 length: 16 residues. The V gene's germline CDR1 is LNHDA and CDR2 SQIVND (reference sequence). The CDR3 DNA reads TGTGCCAGTAGCCTATCACAGGGAGTTGGTGATCAGCCCCAGCATTTT. Translating gives CASSLSQGVGDQPQHF.

This CDR3 is CASSLVGSANYGYTF. DNA of the CDR3: TGTGCCAGCAGCTTAGTTGGCAGCGCTAACTATGGCTACACCTTC. The V call is TRBV11-2, the J call TRBJ1-2; D not resolved. The germline gives CDR1 SGHAT, CDR2 FQNNGV. The CDR3 runs to 15 residues. V shed 1 base and J shed 0 bases, with 9 bases lying between them. Variable domain in full (rest from reference TRBV11-2 and TRBJ1-2): EAGVAQSPRYKIIEKRQSVAFWCNPISGHATLYWYQQILGQGPKLLIQFQNNGVVDDSQLPKDRFSAERLKGVDSTLKIQPAKLEDSAVYLCASSLVGSANYGYTFGSGTRLTVV.

This clone was detected ten times or more. The gene calls are TRBV6-1 and TRBJ1-1, with 7 nucleotides matching TRBD1. Germline assignment: CDR1 MNHNS and CDR2 SASEGT. The junction had 3 bases not matched to a gene; V was cut back by 4 bases and J by 1 base. CDR3 length: 14 residues. The CDR3 coding sequence is TGTGCCAGCAGTGCCGGGACAGAGAACACTGAAGCTTTCTTT. It codes for CASSAGTENTEAFF.

The chain employs TRBV7-6 and TRBJ1-4; 7 bases map to TRBD1. The length of the CDR3 is 15 residues. The trim removed 1 base at V and 8 bases at J, leaving 7 bases unmatched. The germline V gene has CDR1 SGHVS and CDR2 FNYEAQ. In DNA form, the CDR3 reads TGTGCCAGCAGCTTAGGCTACAGGGGACGGGAAAAACTGTTTTTT. Its translation: CASSLGYRGREKLFF.

In DNA form, the CDR3 reads TGTGCCAGCAGCTCGCCCGCGGGGTTGGTGGAGACCCAGTACTTC. Encoded protein: CASSSPAGLVETQYF. The chain uses TRBV7-9 and TRBJ2-5, with D perhaps TRBD2 (6 bases). The CDR3 has 15 amino acids. Germline V gene data show CDR1 as SEHNR and CDR2 as FQNEAQ (reference sequence). The V end lost 4 bases, the J end lost 5 bases, and 17 bases lay between the germline ends.

V gene TRBV18 combines with J gene TRBJ1-2; 7 nucleotides align to TRBD1. After removal of 4 bases from V and 8 bases from J, the junction contained 7 bases not matched to a gene. Germline values: CDR1 KGHSH, CDR2 LQKENI. The CDR3 sequence is 13 residues long. As DNA, the CDR3 is TGTGCCAGCTCACAGGGGGACAGAAGGGGCTACACCTTC. Its protein product is CASSQGDRRGYTF. The full variable domain, its missing parts supplied by reference TRBV18 and TRBJ1-2, is NAGVMQNPRHLVRRRGQEARLRCSPMKGHSHVYWYRQLPEEGLKFMVYLQKENIIDESGMPKERFSAEFPKEGPSILRIQQVVRGDSAAYFCASSQGDRRGYTFGSGTRLTVV.

This clone was counted once. The rearrangement uses TRBV19 and TRBJ2-3; D remains unclear. CDR1 and CDR2 from the germline V gene are LNHDA and SQIVND (reference sequence). The length of the CDR3 is 15 residues. With 1 base removed from V and 2 bases from J, the gap between germline ends came to 10 bases. In DNA, the CDR3 is TGTGCCAGTAGTATAGTGTCCGGGTTCACAGATACGCAGTATTTT. It codes for CASSIVSGFTDTQYF.

The sample holds one count of this clone. CDR3 residues: CASSQLPLSYEQYF. The CDR3 DNA sequence: TGTGCCAGCAGCCAGCTTCCCCTCTCCTACGAGCAGTACTTC. V is TRBV14 and J is TRBJ2-7; D gene unclear. Per the germline V gene, CDR1 is SGHDN and CDR2 is FVKESK. The ends were cut back, 3 bases at V and 0 bases at J, with 9 bases in the middle. The CDR3 loop spans 14 amino acids.

Turning to this clone: The sample contains more than one DNA sequence encoding this CDR3. The chain employs TRBV6-5 and TRBJ1-2; a possible D gene is TRBD1 (6 bases). V lost 6 bases and J lost 4, with 12 bases in between. CDR1 and CDR2 from the germline V gene are MNHEY and SVGAGI. The CDR3 extends over 13 amino acids. The CDR3: CASSLTGTYGYTF. The DNA for the CDR3 is TGTGCCAGCAGCCTTACAGGGACCTATGGCTACACCTTC.

This chain connects TRBV13 to TRBJ2-5; 8 positions match TRBD2. CDR1 and CDR2 from the germline V gene are PRHDT and FYEKMQ (reference sequence). This CDR3 region has 16 residues. V shed 0 bases and J 2 bases; nucleotides not matched to a gene: 5. CDR3 nucleotides: TGTGCCAGCAGCTTAGGCCTGGTAGCGGGGCAAGAGACCCAGTACTTC. It yields the protein CASSLGLVAGQETQYF.

V usage is TRBV5-6 and J usage is TRBJ1-2; D is possibly TRBD1 (6 bases). V gave up 4 bases and J gave up 1 base, with 23 bases separating them. Germline CDR1 reads SGHDT; CDR2 reads YYEEEE. This CDR3 region has 18 residues. The CDR3 DNA follows: TGTGCCAGCAGCCCCGCCCGTGTAGGGGGGCGAGGTAACTATGGCTACACCTTC. This sequence encodes CASSPARVGGRGNYGYTF.

This chain uses TRBV7-8 with TRBJ2-7, with 8 bases matching TRBD1. Germline V lookup: CDR1 SGHVS, CDR2 FQNEAQ. J gave up 0 bases and V 5 bases, and 6 bases lay outside the gene matches. The CDR3 contains 15 residues. For the CDR3, the DNA is TGTGCCAGCAGCATTGGACAGGGCCCCTCCTACGAGCAGTACTTC. It specifies CASSIGQGPSYEQYF.

A single count supports this clone. The chain combines TRBV29-1 with TRBJ2-7; 7 bases line up with TRBD1. The J segment lost 4 bases and the V segment lost 7 bases, leaving 13 bases of the junction unmatched. This CDR3 has 14 amino acids. Germline V gene lookup returns CDR1 SQVTM and CDR2 ANQGSEA. Here the CDR3 reads CSAKEQGIGYEQYF. As DNA, the CDR3 is TGCAGCGCAAAAGAACAGGGGATTGGATACGAGCAGTACTTC.

The rearrangement links TRBV27 to TRBJ2-7; no clear D gene. This CDR3 is built from 10 residues. Germline V lookup: CDR1 MNHEY, CDR2 SMNVEV (reference sequence). Trimming left V 8 bases short and J 2 bases short, with 4 bases between. DNA of the CDR3: TGTGCCAGCGGGCCCTACGAGCAGTACTTC. It codes for CASGPYEQYF.

The chain couples TRBV28 to TRBJ2-7, with D perhaps TRBD1 or TRBD2 (6 bases each). The CDR3 extends over 13 amino acids. The V and J ends lost 3 bases and 6 bases respectively, with 12 bases between them. Germline V CDR1 and CDR2: MDHEN, SYDVKM. Here the CDR3 reads CASSLVSGAEQYF. The CDR3 region has the DNA TGTGCCAGCAGTTTGGTCTCGGGGGCCGAGCAGTACTTC.

CDR3: CASSPGVQVYGYTF. CDR3 in DNA: TGTGCCAGCAGTCCGGGGGTTCAAGTCTATGGCTACACCTTC. The chain joins TRBV27 to TRBJ1-2, with D perhaps matching TRBD1 (5 bases). The germline gives CDR1 MNHEY, CDR2 SMNVEV (reference sequence). Deletions cut 5 bases from V and 4 bases from J, with 14 bases between. CDR3 size: 14 residues.

This clone was counted a few times. The chain has TRBV19 and TRBJ1-5; D is uncertain. This CDR3 is 14 amino acids long. Germline assignment: CDR1 LNHDA and CDR2 SQIVND (reference sequence). The V end was cut by 7 bases, the J end by 1 base, with 11 bases between. CDR3 region: CASKVLDSNQPQHF. CDR3 coding DNA: TGTGCCAGTAAAGTCTTGGACAGCAATCAGCCCCAGCATTTT.

This chain joins TRBV28 and TRBJ2-1; 13 nucleotides match TRBD2. Germline lookup yields CDR1 MDHEN and CDR2 SYDVKM. The CDR3 is 17 residues long. J was trimmed by 5 bases and V by 5 bases; bases with no gene match: 9. CDR3 bases: TGTGCCAGCAGTCCCCGACTAGCGGGAGGTCTCAACAATGAGCAGTTCTTC. This codes for CASSPRLAGGLNNEQFF.

The V call is TRBV5-5, the J call TRBJ2-5, with 9 bases fitting TRBD2. CDR1 SGHKS and CDR2 YYEKEE come from the germline V gene (reference sequence). The CDR3 is 15 amino acids. Trimming took 2 bases from V and 5 from J; bases not matched to a gene: 7. The CDR3 DNA reads as TGTGCCAGCAGCTTCCAGGCGGGAGGGGCGGAGACCCAGTACTTC. This gives the protein CASSFQAGGAETQYF.

This sequence joins TRBV25-1 and TRBJ1-1, with D possibly TRBD1 on 5 matching bases. The CDR3 totals 14 residues. V was trimmed by 3 bases and J by 1 base, leaving 9 bases between them. CDR1 and CDR2 from the germline V gene are MGHDK and SYGVNS. The CDR3 protein is CASSDAGGNTEAFF. DNA for the CDR3: TGTGCCAGCAGTGACGCGGGGGGGAACACTGAAGCTTTCTTT. The full variable domain, with the rest looked up from reference TRBV25-1 and TRBJ1-1, is EADIYQTPRYLVIGTGKKITLECSQTMGHDKMYWYQQDPGMELHLIHYSYGVNSTEKGDLSSESTVSRIRTEHFPLTLESARPSHTSQYLCASSDAGGNTEAFFGQGTRLTVV.

The rearrangement joins TRBV19 to TRBJ1-2, with 10 bases fitting TRBD1. The CDR3 runs to 15 residues. From germline, CDR1 is LNHDA and CDR2 SQIVND (reference sequence). V lost 2 bases, J lost 6 bases, and 6 bases stayed unmatched. The CDR3 DNA sequence: TGTGCCAGTAGTATATGGGACAGGGGCTCCCATGGCTACACCTTC. Translated, it gives CASSIWDRGSHGYTF.

The chain links TRBV6-1 to TRBJ2-2; no definite D call. CDR3 length: 14 residues. V lost 5 bases to trimming and J lost 1 base, with 8 bases between them. The V gene's germline CDR1 is MNHNS and CDR2 SASEGT. CDR3 bases: TGTGCCAGCAGTTGGGCGGAGAACACCGGGGAGCTGTTTTTT. Amino acids: CASSWAENTGELFF.

The gene calls are TRBV5-1 and TRBJ2-7; 7 nucleotides agree with TRBD1. The CDR3 runs 13 residues. The germline gives CDR1 SGHRS, CDR2 YFSETQ. The V gene end was trimmed by 4 bases and the J gene end by 2 bases; junction bases not matched to a gene: 3. The CDR3 loop reads CASSPQGAYEQYF. The CDR3 DNA reads TGCGCCAGCAGCCCCCAGGGGGCCTACGAGCAGTACTTC. Drawing the rest from reference TRBV5-1 and TRBJ2-7, the complete variable domain is KAGVTQTPRYLIKTRGQQVTLSCSPISGHRSVSWYQQTPGQGLQFLFEYFSETQRNKGNFPGRFSGRQFSNSRSEMNVSTLELGDSALYLCASSPQGAYEQYFGPGTRLTVT.

With regard to this clone: This may be a read error, as it is one base from a much larger clone. The chain uses TRBV29-1 and TRBJ2-7; no definite D call. The CDR3 sequence is 12 residues long. CDR1 SQVTM and CDR2 ANQGSEA come from the germline V gene. Between the trimmed V and J ends, which lost 1 base and 2 bases, there was a span of 6 bases. CDR3: CSVEVQPYEQYF. Written as DNA, the CDR3 is TGCAGCGTTGAAGTACAGCCCTACGAGCAGTACTTC.